This TCR beta chain comes out of a study of T cells in Graves' hyperthyroidism and ophthalmopathy. For the study at large: Any treatment followed the collection of peripheral blood at initial diagnosis.

The V gene's germline CDR1 is SGHVS and CDR2 FNYEAQ. V was pared by 1 base and J by 7 bases, with 13 bases between. The length of the CDR3 is 15 residues. Pregnant or lactating patients were excluded, as were those with uncontrolled infection or other autoimmune disease. RNA transcripts provided the source from which TCR beta CDR3 regions were amplified. The HTBI primer set served for first-round RT-PCR of the TCR CDR3. From the multiplex PCR reads, TCRdb called clonotypes with MiXCR, one entry per CDR3 protein. The sample records around 300,000 distinct CDR3 sequences, approximately 18% being singletons.

The TCR sequence derives from a middle-aged man with Graves' ophthalmopathy. The specimen sequenced was blood. The chain carries TRBV7-6 and TRBJ2-2; D unclear. The CDR3 reads CASSLDEHPSGELFF. DNA of the CDR3: TGTGCCAGCAGCTTAGATGAACATCCCAGCGGGGAGCTGTTTTTT.